This TCR beta chain originates from a study of blood T cell repertoires in COVID-19. Study-level background: T cells, B-cell-depleted T cells, or PBMCs supplied cDNA or gDNA.

Generated by immunoSEQ multiplex PCR, the TCRdb table keeps only in-frame clones and is missing some. The table lists 70,000 to 85,000 clones, 90% of them singletons. This CDR3 spans 14 amino acids. Germline V lookup: CDR1 MNHNY, CDR2 SVGAGI (reference sequence). The V and J ends lost 2 bases and 2 bases respectively, with 9 bases between them. Material for sequencing was peripheral blood. This sequence originates from a human donor in a cohort sampled during active COVID-19. The J gene is TRBJ2-5, the V gene TRBV6-6; D is possibly TRBD1 (5 bases). CDR3 region: CASSYDSAQETQYF. The CDR3 DNA reads TGTGCCAGCAGTTACGACAGCGCTCAAGAGACCCAGTACTTC.